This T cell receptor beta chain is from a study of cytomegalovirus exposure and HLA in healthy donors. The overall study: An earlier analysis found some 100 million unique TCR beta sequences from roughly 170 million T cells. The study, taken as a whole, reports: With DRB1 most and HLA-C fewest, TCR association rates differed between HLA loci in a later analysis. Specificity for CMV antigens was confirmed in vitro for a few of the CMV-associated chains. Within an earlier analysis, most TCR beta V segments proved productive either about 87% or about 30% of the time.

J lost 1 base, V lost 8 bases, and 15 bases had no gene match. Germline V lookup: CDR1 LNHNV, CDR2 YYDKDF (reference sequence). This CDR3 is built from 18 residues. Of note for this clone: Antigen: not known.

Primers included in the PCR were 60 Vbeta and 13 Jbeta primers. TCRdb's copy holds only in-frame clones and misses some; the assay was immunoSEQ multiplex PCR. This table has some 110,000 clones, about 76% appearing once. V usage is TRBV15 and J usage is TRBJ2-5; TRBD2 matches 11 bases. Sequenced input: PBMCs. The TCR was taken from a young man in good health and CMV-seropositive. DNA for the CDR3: TGTGCCACCCGCGGAAAACCCAGACTAGCGGGGTTCCAAGAGACCCAGTACTTC. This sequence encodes CATRGKPRLAGFQETQYF.